The 29 T cell receptor beta chains below come from one sample, sequenced in a study of cytomegalovirus exposure and HLA in healthy donors. The PCR employed 60 Vbeta primers together with 13 Jbeta primers. Some clones are missing from TCRdb's copy, which holds only in-frame ones; the method was immunoSEQ multiplex PCR. The data contain around 270,000 clones, roughly 80% of them singletons. Sequencing was carried out using PBMCs. The receptors were sampled from a girl aged 2-9 years in good health and CMV-seronegative.

This rearrangement joins TRBV19 to TRBJ1-2; TRBD1 is a possible D gene (5 bases). The germline V gene encodes CDR1 LNHDA and CDR2 SQIVND (reference sequence). Trimming removed 0 bases at V and 4 bases at J, with 12 bases between. The CDR3 contains 15 residues. The CDR3 DNA follows: TGTGCCAGTAGTATAGAGGCAGGGAATTCCTATGGCTACACCTTC. Its translation: CASSIEAGNSYGYTF.

The genes are TRBV7-8 and TRBJ2-7, with D maybe TRBD2 (5 bases). This CDR3 spans 13 amino acids. V was pared by 1 base and J by 3 bases, with 7 bases between. Germline V lookup: CDR1 SGHVS, CDR2 FQNEAQ. This CDR3 is CASSLEDFYEQYF. Written as DNA, the CDR3 is TGTGCCAGCAGCTTAGAGGACTTCTACGAGCAGTACTTC.

The table lists this clone with a count of one. The V call is TRBV19, the J call TRBJ1-1, with 8 bases fitting TRBD1. The V and J ends lost 4 bases and 2 bases, in that order; junction bases with no gene match: 9. Germline V gene data show CDR1 as LNHDA and CDR2 as SQIVND (reference sequence). The CDR3 has 16 amino acids. The CDR3 nucleotides read TGTGCCAGTAGTAACAGGGGGGGATCACAAAACACTGAAGCTTTCTTT. Translated, it gives CASSNRGGSQNTEAFF.

V usage is TRBV9 and J usage is TRBJ1-4; D unclear. Germline V gene data show CDR1 as SGDLS and CDR2 as YYNGEE. The CDR3 sequence is 12 residues long. The V and J ends lost 3 bases and 10 bases respectively, with 10 bases between them. The CDR3 reads CASSDEVGKLFF. The CDR3, as DNA: TGTGCCAGCAGCGACGAGGTAGGAAAACTGTTTTTT.

This chain uses TRBV4-1 with TRBJ2-6, with no clear D. The CDR3 consists of 19 residues. The ends were cut back, 1 base at V and 0 bases at J, with 16 bases in the middle. The germline V gene encodes CDR1 MGHRA and CDR2 YSYEKL. DNA of the CDR3: TGCGCCAGCAGCCAAGTGGGTGGGCGAACACGCTCTGGGGCCAACGTCCTGACTTTC. This encodes CASSQVGGRTRSGANVLTF.

The chain joins TRBV7-3 to TRBJ2-5; D uncertain. Deletions cut 5 bases from V and 1 base from J, with 11 bases between. The CDR3 length is 14 residues. In germline, CDR1 is SGHTA, CDR2 FQGTGA. The CDR3 nucleotides read TGTGCCAGCAGCCAAACAAGTGCCCAAGAGACCCAGTACTTC. Protein: CASSQTSAQETQYF.

This clone was seen once. In DNA form, the CDR3 reads TGCGCCAGCAGCTTGGAGGGGCGGTATCTATTAGAGACCCAGTACTTC. The encoded protein is CASSLEGRYLLETQYF. The V call is TRBV5-1, the J call TRBJ2-5; D is perhaps TRBD1 (5 bases). Germline CDR1 and CDR2: SGHRS and YFSETQ. This CDR3 contains 16 residues. V was shortened by 0 bases and J by 4 bases, with 16 bases between the two germline ends.

DNA for the CDR3: TGTGCCAGCACAAATAACTATGGCTACACCTTC. Its translation: CASTNNYGYTF. The chain combines TRBV6-6 with TRBJ1-2; no definite D call. Per germline, CDR1 MNHNY and CDR2 SVGAGI (reference sequence). CDR3 size: 11 residues. Trimming took 7 bases from V and 1 from J, leaving 4 bases between them.

This clone was observed a few times. The rearrangement uses TRBV4-1 and TRBJ2-3; possible D gene TRBD2, 6 bases. V gave up 0 bases and J gave up 6 bases, with 13 bases separating them. Per the germline V gene, CDR1 is MGHRA and CDR2 is YSYEKL. CDR3 length: 15 residues. This chain's CDR3 is CASSQDGRERDTQYF. DNA of the CDR3: TGCGCCAGCAGCCAAGATGGGCGGGAACGGGATACGCAGTATTTT.

The chain uses TRBV19 and TRBJ2-2; 7 bases are a match to TRBD1. With 2 bases clipped from V and 5 bases from J, the junction kept 8 bases outside the gene matches. CDR3 length: 16 amino acids. Germline-derived CDR1 and CDR2 are LNHDA and SQIVND (reference sequence). As DNA, the CDR3 is TGTGCCAGTAGTATACGACAGGGCCCGAGGACCGGGGAGCTGTTTTTT. As protein: CASSIRQGPRTGELFF.

The V gene is TRBV5-5, the J gene TRBJ2-3, with 14 nucleotides matching TRBD2. The length of the CDR3 is 16 residues. The germline gives CDR1 SGHKS, CDR2 YYEKEE (reference sequence). Germline trimming cut 2 bases from V and 6 bases from J; bases unmatched to any gene: 5. Here the CDR3 reads CASSFGLAGGTDTQYF. The DNA of the CDR3 is TGTGCCAGCAGCTTCGGACTAGCGGGAGGAACCGATACGCAGTATTTT.

The chain is built from TRBV6-5 and TRBJ2-7; 8 bases match TRBD1. Germline lookup yields CDR1 MNHEY and CDR2 SVGAGI. The CDR3 is 16 residues long. With 0 bases clipped from V and 2 bases from J, the junction kept 6 bases outside the gene matches. In nucleotides, the CDR3 is TGTGCCAGCAGTTACTCAGGGACAGGAGTCGCCTACGAGCAGTACTTC. Its translation: CASSYSGTGVAYEQYF.

The chain employs TRBV27 and TRBJ2-5; D call uncertain. V was shortened by 6 bases and J by 1 base, with 12 bases between the two germline ends. The CDR3 has 14 residues. Per the germline V gene, CDR1 is MNHEY and CDR2 is SMNVEV (reference sequence). This CDR3 reads CASSPGVFQETQYF. Here the CDR3 DNA reads TGTGCCAGCAGCCCGGGTGTCTTCCAAGAGACCCAGTACTTC.

V gene TRBV27 combines with J gene TRBJ2-4, with D perhaps matching TRBD2 (6 bases). Per germline, CDR1 MNHEY and CDR2 SMNVEV (reference sequence). The germline V and J ends were trimmed by 5 bases and 2 bases, with 13 bases remaining between them. The CDR3 is 15 amino acids. Written as DNA, the CDR3 is TGTGCCAGCAGTCCTTTAGCGGATTCCAAAAACATTCAGTACTTC. It is translated as CASSPLADSKNIQYF.

V usage is TRBV28 and J usage is TRBJ1-1; 7 nucleotides line up with TRBD1. Germline CDR1 is MDHEN and CDR2 is SYDVKM. V dropped 6 bases and J dropped 5; count of bases not matched to a gene: 3. The CDR3 is 12 residues long. CDR3: CASRTDRTEAFF. The CDR3 DNA is TGTGCCAGCAGGACGGACAGGACTGAAGCTTTCTTT.

The chain employs TRBV6-6 and TRBJ2-7; D gene ambiguous. Trimming left V 0 bases short and J 6 bases short, with 18 bases between. Germline V gives CDR1 MNHNY, CDR2 SVGAGI (reference sequence). CDR3 size: 16 residues. The CDR3, as DNA: TGTGCCAGCAGTTACTCGATTAACAGCCAAACCTTCGAGCAGTACTTC. As protein: CASSYSINSQTFEQYF.

The chain is built from TRBV2 and TRBJ2-7; D is possibly TRBD2 (6 bases). V was clipped by 7 bases and J by 2 bases, with 9 bases between them. Germline V CDR1 and CDR2: SNHLY, FYNNEI. This CDR3 is 12 amino acids long. As DNA, the CDR3 is TGTGCCAGCATCGGAGGGGCCTACGAGCAGTACTTC. It yields the protein CASIGGAYEQYF.

This CDR3 reads CASSPYRDIYNEQFF. The CDR3 DNA sequence: TGTGCCAGCAGCCCCTACCGGGACATATACAATGAGCAGTTCTTC. The chain couples TRBV7-2 to TRBJ2-1, with D possibly TRBD1 on 6 matching bases. The CDR3 consists of 15 residues. Trimming removed 5 bases from V and 4 bases from J, with 15 bases in between. CDR1 and CDR2 from the germline V gene are SGHTA and FQGNSA.

The chain links TRBV7-2 to TRBJ1-5; D uncertain. Trimming took off 1 base at V and 5 bases at J, with 12 bases between the two ends. Per the germline V gene, CDR1 is SGHTA and CDR2 is FQGNSA. The length of the CDR3 is 15 residues. CDR3 sequence (DNA): TGTGCCAGCAGCTTAGAAGTGTCGACTTATCAGCCCCAGCATTTT. Translation: CASSLEVSTYQPQHF.

V usage is TRBV10-2 and J usage is TRBJ2-7; 7 nucleotides match TRBD1. Per the germline V gene, CDR1 is WSHSY and CDR2 is SAAADI. The trim removed 6 bases at V and 1 base at J, leaving 9 bases unmatched. The CDR3 has 15 residues. This CDR3 reads CASRLQTGNSYEQYF. The CDR3 DNA sequence: TGCGCCAGCAGACTTCAGACAGGGAATTCCTACGAGCAGTACTTC.

J is TRBJ1-1 and V is TRBV7-2; TRBD1 might be the D (5 bases). The V end was cut by 4 bases, the J end by 3 bases, with 18 bases between. This CDR3 has 16 residues. CDR1 SGHTA and CDR2 FQGNSA come from the germline V gene. The CDR3 sequence: CASSSRSGVGDTEAFF. DNA of the CDR3: TGTGCCAGCAGCTCCCGGTCGGGGGTAGGGGACACTGAAGCTTTCTTT.

V and J are TRBV7-9 and TRBJ1-6, with 12 bases identical to TRBD1. V was clipped by 4 bases and J by 9 bases; unmatched bases: 4. CDR1 SEHNR and CDR2 FQNEAQ come from the germline V gene (reference sequence). This CDR3 region has 15 residues. The CDR3 nucleotides are TGTGCCAGCAGCTCGGGACAGGGGGCCGGTTCACCCCTCCACTTT. Its protein product is CASSSGQGAGSPLHF.

This chain uses TRBV5-5 with TRBJ2-7; 8 bases are shared with TRBD2. After removal of 0 bases from V and 1 base from J, the junction contained 15 bases not matched to a gene. The V gene's germline CDR1 is SGHKS and CDR2 YYEKEE (reference sequence). The CDR3 loop spans 19 amino acids. Here the CDR3 DNA reads TGTGCCAGCAGCTTGGCTCCGTCGGGAACTAGCGGTAATTCCTACGAGCAGTACTTC. Its translation: CASSLAPSGTSGNSYEQYF.

This chain links TRBV6-5 with TRBJ2-7; 9 bases line up with TRBD2. The CDR3 loop spans 15 amino acids. With V trimmed by 0 bases and J by 2 bases, 2 bases remained unmatched. Germline loops: CDR1 MNHEY, CDR2 SVGAGI. In DNA form, the CDR3 reads TGTGCCAGCAGTTACTCGACTAGCGGCCCCTACGAGCAGTACTTC. It yields the protein CASSYSTSGPYEQYF.

This rearrangement joins TRBV27 to TRBJ2-7; possible D gene TRBD2, 6 bases. Germline-derived CDR1 and CDR2 are MNHEY and SMNVEV (reference sequence). The CDR3 is 13 amino acids. V lost 3 bases and J 2 bases, leaving 8 bases between the germline ends. The CDR3 region has the DNA TGTGCCAGCAGTTTTAGACTAGCCTACGAGCAGTACTTC. Protein product: CASSFRLAYEQYF.

The gene calls are TRBV18 and TRBJ2-5; D is unresolved. Germline CDR1 reads KGHSH; CDR2 reads LQKENI. V was trimmed by 3 bases and J by 4 bases, leaving 9 bases between them. This CDR3 spans 13 amino acids. The CDR3 region is CASSPVSTETQYF. Here the CDR3 DNA reads TGTGCCAGCTCACCGGTCTCTACAGAGACCCAGTACTTC.

The chain links TRBV28 to TRBJ2-1; D not resolved. V was cut by 2 bases and J by 0 bases, with 17 bases left in between. In germline, CDR1 is MDHEN, CDR2 SYDVKM. There are 18 residues in the CDR3. DNA for the CDR3: TGTGCCAGCAGTTTAGTACTCCCCGTGGTTAGCTCCTACAATGAGCAGTTCTTC. This encodes CASSLVLPVVSSYNEQFF.

The rearrangement joins TRBV11-2 to TRBJ1-5, with 10 nucleotides matching TRBD1. V shed 5 bases and J 2 bases; nucleotides not matched to a gene: 15. This CDR3 comprises 19 residues. Germline V gene data show CDR1 as SGHAT and CDR2 as FQNNGV. CDR3 DNA: TGTGCCAGCAGCACCATGGGGGGACAGGGGTGCTCGGGCAATCAGCCCCAGCATTTT. Amino acids: CASSTMGGQGCSGNQPQHF.

The gene calls are TRBV5-1 and TRBJ1-3; perhaps TRBD1 as D (6 bases). Germline CDR1 reads SGHRS; CDR2 reads YFSETQ. The CDR3 contains 14 residues. Deletions cut 0 bases from V and 4 bases from J, with 8 bases between. The CDR3 reads CASSLGQAGNTIYF. The CDR3 nucleotides read TGCGCCAGCAGCTTGGGACAGGCAGGAAACACCATATATTTT.